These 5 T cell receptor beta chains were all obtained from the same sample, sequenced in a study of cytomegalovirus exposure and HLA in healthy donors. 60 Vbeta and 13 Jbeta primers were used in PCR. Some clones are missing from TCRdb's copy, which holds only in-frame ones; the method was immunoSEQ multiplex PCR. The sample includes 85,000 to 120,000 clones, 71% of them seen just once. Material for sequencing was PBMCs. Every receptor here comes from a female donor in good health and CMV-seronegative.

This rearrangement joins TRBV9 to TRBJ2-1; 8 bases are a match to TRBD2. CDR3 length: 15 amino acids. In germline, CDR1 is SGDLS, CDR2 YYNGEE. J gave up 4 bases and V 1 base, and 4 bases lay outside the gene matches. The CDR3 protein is CASSVTSGEYNEQFF. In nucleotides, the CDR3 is TGTGCCAGCAGCGTAACTAGCGGAGAGTACAATGAGCAGTTCTTC.

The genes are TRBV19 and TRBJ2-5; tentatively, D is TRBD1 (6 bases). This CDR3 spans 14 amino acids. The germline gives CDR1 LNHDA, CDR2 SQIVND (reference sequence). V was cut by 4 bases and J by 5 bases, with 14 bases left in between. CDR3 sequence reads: CASSTTGSGETQYF. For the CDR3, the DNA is TGTGCCAGTAGTACTACAGGGTCGGGGGAGACCCAGTACTTC.

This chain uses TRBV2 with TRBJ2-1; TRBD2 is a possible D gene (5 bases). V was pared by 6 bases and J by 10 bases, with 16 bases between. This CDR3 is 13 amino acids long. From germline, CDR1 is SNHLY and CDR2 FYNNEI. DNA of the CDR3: TGTGCCAGCAGAGAAAACTTAGGAGGCGAGCAGTTCTTC. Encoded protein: CASRENLGGEQFF.

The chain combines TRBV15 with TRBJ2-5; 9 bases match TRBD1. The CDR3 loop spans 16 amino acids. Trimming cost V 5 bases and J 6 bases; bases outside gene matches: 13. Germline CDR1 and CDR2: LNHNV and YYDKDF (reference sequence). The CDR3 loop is CATSLGGQGKVKTQYF. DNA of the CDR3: TGTGCCACCAGCCTTGGAGGACAGGGGAAAGTGAAGACCCAGTACTTC.

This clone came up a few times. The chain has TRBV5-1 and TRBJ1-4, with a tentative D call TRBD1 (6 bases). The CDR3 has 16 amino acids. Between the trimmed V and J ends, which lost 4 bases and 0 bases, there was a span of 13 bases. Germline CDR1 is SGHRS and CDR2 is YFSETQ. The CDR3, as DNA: TGCGCCAGCAGCCCTACGGGGGGCGCAACTAATGAAAAACTGTTTTTT. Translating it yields CASSPTGGATNEKLFF.